The 21 T cell receptor beta chains in this list originate from one sample, sequenced in a study of blood T cell repertoires in COVID-19. TCRdb's table, derived via immunoSEQ multiplex PCR, lists solely in-frame clones and lacks some. The top ten clones hold roughly 1.1% of a sample with 150,000 or so clones, around 85% of them seen once. The sequenced sample was peripheral blood. These TCRs come from a man between 60 and 75 years old who had recovered from COVID-19.

The V and J genes are TRBV7-9 and TRBJ1-4; 8 bases are a match to TRBD1. J gave up 4 bases and V 3 bases, and 10 bases lay outside the gene matches. Per germline, CDR1 SEHNR and CDR2 FQNEAQ (reference sequence). CDR3 length: 17 residues. CDR3: CASSFGGQGPHNEKLFF. For the CDR3, the DNA is TGTGCCAGCAGCTTTGGAGGACAGGGCCCACATAATGAAAAACTGTTTTTT.

The chain couples TRBV19 to TRBJ2-7, with 15 bases lining up with TRBD2. The CDR3 runs to 18 residues. Germline CDR1 reads LNHDA; CDR2 reads SQIVND (reference sequence). V lost 5 bases, J lost 0 bases, and 8 bases stayed unmatched. CDR3 sequence (DNA): TGTGCCAGTAGTTCACGCGGGACTAGCGGGGGGAGCTCCTACGAGCAGTACTTC. Protein sequence: CASSSRGTSGGSSYEQYF.

The chain combines TRBV6-6 with TRBJ2-3; tentatively, D is TRBD2 (6 bases). The CDR3 has 14 amino acids. V was pared by 7 bases and J by 4 bases, with 15 bases between. Per germline, CDR1 MNHNY and CDR2 SVGAGI (reference sequence). CDR3 region: CASNPGSRPDTQYF. In nucleotides, the CDR3 is TGTGCCAGCAACCCCGGGAGCCGCCCAGATACGCAGTATTTT.

The chain has TRBV5-6 and TRBJ1-3; TRBD1 aligns across 11 bases. Germline-derived CDR1 and CDR2 are SGHDT and YYEEEE. V lost 4 bases, J lost 0 bases, and 9 bases stayed unmatched. The CDR3 runs to 18 residues. The CDR3: CASSVDTGQGVSGNTIYF. CDR3 sequence (DNA): TGTGCCAGCAGCGTCGACACGGGACAGGGGGTCTCTGGAAACACCATATATTTT.

This clone was counted a single time. The chain couples TRBV25-1 to TRBJ2-2; 8 bases are shared with TRBD1. The germline CDR1 and CDR2 sequences are MGHDK and SYGVNS. CDR3 length: 14 amino acids. The J segment lost 0 bases and the V segment lost 6 bases, leaving 0 bases of the junction unmatched. CDR3 amino acids: CASRGQANTGELFF. In DNA, the CDR3 is TGTGCCAGCAGGGGACAGGCGAACACCGGGGAGCTGTTTTTT.

The V and J genes are TRBV2 and TRBJ2-5; 11 positions agree with TRBD1. The CDR3 has 15 amino acids. Trimming took 5 bases from V and 4 from J; bases not matched to a gene: 6. CDR1 SNHLY and CDR2 FYNNEI come from the germline V gene. As DNA, the CDR3 is TGTGCCAGCAGTACCGAGGGGACAGGGGGAGAGACCCAGTACTTC. Translated, it gives CASSTEGTGGETQYF.

V and J are TRBV7-2 and TRBJ1-5; D is unresolved. V lost 5 bases and J 7 bases, leaving 18 bases between the germline ends. The CDR3 totals 15 residues. The germline CDR1 and CDR2 sequences are SGHTA and FQGNSA. The CDR3 DNA is TGTGCCAGCAGCCCCCGACCGAACTCGGGGCAGCCCCAGCATTTT. It encodes CASSPRPNSGQPQHF.

The rearrangement joins TRBV4-3 to TRBJ1-2; a weak D match, TRBD1 (5 bases). The CDR3 contains 14 residues. The germline gives CDR1 LGHNA, CDR2 YSLEER. V was shortened by 4 bases and J by 6 bases, with 15 bases between the two germline ends. CDR3 in DNA: TGCGCCAGCAGCCCAAAAGCGGGGACCCATGGCTACACCTTC. Translating gives CASSPKAGTHGYTF.

This rearrangement joins TRBV14 to TRBJ2-3, with D perhaps TRBD2 (7 bases). The germline V and J ends were trimmed by 1 base and 2 bases, with 13 bases remaining between them. This CDR3 has 16 residues. In germline, CDR1 is SGHDN, CDR2 FVKESK. The CDR3, as DNA: TGTGCCAGCAGCCAAGTACGGGGGGCCTACACAGATACGCAGTATTTT. Residues: CASSQVRGAYTDTQYF.

The chain combines TRBV7-9 with TRBJ1-4, with TRBD1 as a possible D gene (5 bases). Germline V gene lookup returns CDR1 SEHNR and CDR2 FQNEAQ (reference sequence). This CDR3 has 14 amino acids. Deletions cut 3 bases from V and 5 bases from J, with 10 bases between. The CDR3 loop reads CASSLGEGNEKLFF. The CDR3 DNA reads TGTGCCAGCAGCTTGGGGGAGGGGAATGAAAAACTGTTTTTT.

The chain employs TRBV27 and TRBJ2-7; TRBD1 aligns across 7 bases. Per the germline V gene, CDR1 is MNHEY and CDR2 is SMNVEV (reference sequence). The CDR3 contains 13 residues. V lost 3 bases to trimming and J lost 4 bases; unmatched junction nucleotides: 3. Here the CDR3 DNA reads TGTGCCAGCAGTTTCGGACAGGTTTACGAGCAGTACTTC. It is translated as CASSFGQVYEQYF.

This clone was picked up a small number of times. This chain joins TRBV6-2 or TRBV6-3 and TRBJ1-5; no clear D. CDR3 size: 13 residues. Germline V CDR1 and CDR2: MNHEY, SVGEGT. Deletions cut 2 bases from V and 5 bases from J, with 7 bases between. The CDR3 DNA reads TGTGCCAGCAGTTACGATGAGCATCAGCCCCAGCATTTT. The encoded protein is CASSYDEHQPQHF.

The chain has TRBV4-2 and TRBJ2-7; a possible D gene is TRBD2 (6 bases). CDR1 is LGHNA and CDR2 is YNFKEQ in the germline V gene. With 2 bases removed from V and 0 bases from J, the gap between germline ends came to 20 bases. The CDR3 covers 18 residues. CDR3 amino acids: CASSQLRGNSGFSYEQYF. The CDR3 region has the DNA TGTGCCAGCAGCCAACTCCGGGGGAATAGCGGCTTCTCCTACGAGCAGTACTTC.

The V and J genes are TRBV5-6 and TRBJ2-7; D is perhaps TRBD1 (7 bases). CDR1 is SGHDT, CDR2 YYEEEE, per germline. CDR3 length: 15 amino acids. The germline V and J ends were trimmed by 0 bases and 1 base, with 11 bases remaining between them. Here the CDR3 reads CASSLVRDRSYEQYF. The CDR3 nucleotides read TGTGCCAGCAGCTTGGTGCGGGACAGATCCTACGAGCAGTACTTC.

This clone was recorded once. This chain joins TRBV2 and TRBJ1-1; 7 bases fit TRBD1. Germline CDR1 SNHLY, CDR2 FYNNEI. V was pared by 6 bases and J by 6 bases, with 7 bases of the junction left unmatched. This CDR3 is built from 13 residues. The CDR3 DNA sequence: TGTGCCAGCAGCGACAGGGTATTGGCTGAAGCTTTCTTT. As protein: CASSDRVLAEAFF.

The CDR3 region is CASGLPLGVRADTQYF. The CDR3 DNA reads TGTGCTAGTGGTTTGCCACTCGGGGTAAGGGCAGATACGCAGTATTTT. The rearrangement uses TRBV12-5 and TRBJ2-3, with D perhaps matching TRBD2 (5 bases). Germline V gene lookup returns CDR1 LGHNT and CDR2 FRNRAP. The CDR3 consists of 16 residues. Trimming took off 2 bases at V and 4 bases at J, with 16 bases between the two ends. The variable domain in full, with the rest retrieved from reference TRBV12-5 and TRBJ2-3, is DARVTQTPRHKVTEMGQEVTMRCQPILGHNTVFWYRQTMMQGLELLAYFRNRAPLDDSGMPKDRFSAEMPDATLATLKIQPSEPRDSAVYFCASGLPLGVRADTQYFGPGTRLTVL.

The chain carries TRBV7-2 and TRBJ2-1; D unclear. Germline V gene data show CDR1 as SGHTA and CDR2 as FQGNSA. The CDR3 is made up of 12 amino acids. V shed 1 base and J shed 11 bases, with 9 bases lying between them. As DNA, the CDR3 is TGTGCCAGCAGCTTAGGGCAGGCCCAGCAGTTCTTC. Translation: CASSLGQAQQFF.

The sample holds one count of this clone. The chain recombines TRBV5-1 with TRBJ1-2; TRBD1 matches at 7 bases. CDR1 is SGHRS, CDR2 YFSETQ, per germline. The CDR3 contains 15 residues. J gave up 8 bases and V 1 base, and 11 bases lay outside the gene matches. The CDR3 nucleotides are TGCGCCAGCAGCTTGCCCTCTCCTACAGGGGAAGGCTACACCTTC. Residues: CASSLPSPTGEGYTF. Using reference TRBV5-1 and TRBJ1-2 for the parts outside the CDR3, the full variable domain is KAGVTQTPRYLIKTRGQQVTLSCSPISGHRSVSWYQQTPGQGLQFLFEYFSETQRNKGNFPGRFSGRQFSNSRSEMNVSTLELGDSALYLCASSLPSPTGEGYTFGSGTRLTVV.

The V and J genes are TRBV5-4 and TRBJ2-6; tentatively, D is TRBD2 (5 bases). The germline V gene has CDR1 SGHNT and CDR2 YYREEE (reference sequence). The ends were cut back, 7 bases at V and 4 bases at J, with 18 bases in the middle. This CDR3 has 16 residues. The chain's CDR3 is CASGSFRLAGANVLTF. CDR3 in DNA: TGTGCCAGCGGGAGTTTTAGGCTCGCCGGGGCCAACGTCCTGACTTTC. The entire variable domain, with the rest obtained from reference TRBV5-4 and TRBJ2-6, is as follows: ETGVTQSPTHLIKTRGQQVTLRCSSQSGHNTVSWYQQALGQGPQFIFQYYREEENGRGNFPPRFSGLQFPNYSSELNVNALELDDSALYLCASGSFRLAGANVLTFGAGSRLTVL.

V gene TRBV27 combines with J gene TRBJ2-7; TRBD1 aligns across 8 bases. The ends lost 2 bases at V and 5 bases at J; junction bases unmatched: 5. Germline values: CDR1 MNHEY, CDR2 SMNVEV (reference sequence). The CDR3 contains 14 residues. The CDR3 sequence: CASSLRDRSDEQYF. CDR3 bases: TGTGCCAGCAGTTTAAGGGACAGGAGCGACGAGCAGTACTTC.

J is TRBJ2-3 and V is TRBV9; TRBD1 agrees at 9 bases. V lost 0 bases to trimming and J lost 3 bases; unmatched junction nucleotides: 5. Germline V gene data show CDR1 as SGDLS and CDR2 as YYNGEE. The CDR3 totals 16 residues. CDR3 sequence (DNA): TGTGCCAGCAGCGTAGTAGGGGACAGGGTTACAGATACGCAGTATTTT. Its translation: CASSVVGDRVTDTQYF. The variable domain in full, completed from reference TRBV9 and TRBJ2-3, reads DSGVTQTPKHLITATGQRVTLRCSPRSGDLSVYWYQQSLDQGLQFLIQYYNGEERAKGNILERFSAQQFPDLHSELNLSSLELGDSALYFCASSVVGDRVTDTQYFGPGTRLTVL.